This T cell receptor (beta chain) was documented in a study of blood T cell repertoires in COVID-19 (dated by TCRdb to the early 2020s). For the wider study: The collaborator samples originated in the United States, Italy and Spain and spanned the acute and convalescent phases of COVID-19. The samples were drawn from two sources: the first 160 participants of the ongoing ImmuneRACE study, and 950 to 1,500 subjects contributed by 6 global collaborators. The repertoires were made available in a free public database intended to serve as a resource for research on the immune response to SARS-CoV-2. Deeply sampled blood TCRbeta repertoires from subjects exposed to, actively infected with, or recovered from COVID-19 were included in the dataset. The prospective study material was composed of cDNA or gDNA derived from T cells, B-cell-depleted T cells, or PBMCs. HLA class I and class II types, where available, came from metadata supplied by the sample provider rather than from assay-based typing. Sample metadata almost always included a de-identified subject ID, COVID-19 status, age in years and sex.

In regard to this clone: Its specific antigen is unknown. Per-base quality was not reported, and no clone a single base away is much larger than it.

Including cysteine and phenylalanine, the CDR3 has 15 amino acids. The kept DNA is CDR3 alone, 45 bases in frame from the first base. As encoded in the germline V gene, CDR1 is MDHEN while CDR2 is SYDVKM. V lost 5 bases and J lost 4 bases; the stretch between them is 15 bases long. TCRbeta CDR3 regions were amplified from genomic DNA using the immunoSEQ Assay, a bias-controlled multiplex PCR. The study's own analysis went as follows. Within the assay, amplification of reference gene primers was used to estimate how many nucleated cells each sample contained. Sequence reads were collapsed and filtered to measure the absolute abundance of every unique TCRbeta CDR3 rearrangement. For each sample, productive Simpson clonality was calculated as the square root of Simpson's diversity index across productive rearrangements. TCRdb provides this immuneACCESS table in a form limited to in-frame rearrangements. Some clones are lacking; in checked studies, under half of them reflect an unresolved V gene, and why the rest are absent is not known. V and J calls and clone size follow that table, whereas D and trimming were derived from the DNA. The sample table contains roughly 140,000 clones; only one count was recorded for roughly 79% of them. Over 8% of the sample is in the top ten clones.

What the study reported, not specific to this receptor: How much clinical and demographic metadata was included differed by source and by participant, and the metadata was provided uncurated.

The collaborating institutions used their own protocols to collect whole blood in K2EDTA tubes. Collaborator samples were shipped for TCRbeta analysis as frozen whole blood, isolated PBMCs, or DNA extracted from either sample type. Input material: peripheral blood. Here the chain combines TRBV28 and TRBJ1-5; a tentative D call is TRBD1 (6 bases match). This clonotype was sampled from a human donor in a cohort sampled during active COVID-19. The bases are TGTGCCAGCAGTAGCTCGGGGGGCCTTAATCAGCCCCAGCATTTT. Its product reads: CASSSSGGLNQPQHF.